This section outlines one TCR beta chain sequence together with its context. Its antigen is as yet unknown. This specimen belongs to a study of OX40 agonist ivuxolimab in advanced cancers. Study at large: Dose-escalation patients suffered from hepatocellular carcinoma, melanoma, renal cell or head and neck cancer. A male proportion of around 86% was recorded, with mean age roughly 62 years and range roughly 23 to 79. Points from the study as a whole: It was not determined which antigens were specifically recognized by the peripheral T cells that had undergone clonal expansion.

This CDR3 is 15 amino acids long. Germline lookup yields CDR1 GTSNPN and CDR2 SVGIG (reference sequence). V shed 0 bases and J 2 bases; nucleotides not matched to a gene: 5. Only in-frame clones appear in the TCRdb table, and some are missing; sequencing was by immunoSEQ multiplex PCR. The table has 65,000 to 75,000 clones, around 89% seen once; the top ten hold over 3%. Sample: CD4+ or CD8+ T cells sorted from blood, taken in a trial of the OX40 agonist ivuxolimab. This chain uses TRBV30 with TRBJ2-3, with TRBD2 matching over 7 bases. The receptor's source is an adult with an advanced solid tumor such as melanoma, head and neck, liver or kidney cancer. CDR3 in DNA: TGTGCCTGGAGTGTAGGAGCGGGGAACACAGATACGCAGTATTTT. Protein: CAWSVGAGNTDTQYF.